This T cell receptor beta chain was identified in a study of early stage breast cancer tumors. Whole-study context: Most of the 16 invasive tumors were ER+, PR+ and HER2-.

Losses at the gene ends were 8 bases for V and 1 base for J; bases not matched to a gene: 7. Germline-derived CDR1 and CDR2 are WSHSY and SAAADI. The CDR3 sequence is 14 residues long. Profiling relied on immunoSEQ multiplex PCR, and the TCRdb table lists in-frame clones only, not all of them. The sample carries some 30,000 clones, 70% to 90% recorded once. The origin of this receptor is a person in their fifties or sixties with breast cancer. The chain is built from TRBV10-2 and TRBJ2-5; 7 positions agree with TRBD2. What was sequenced was blood. The CDR3 sequence is CASGRGRRQETQYF. CDR3 in DNA: TGCGCCAGCGGGAGGGGAAGACGCCAAGAGACCCAGTACTTC.